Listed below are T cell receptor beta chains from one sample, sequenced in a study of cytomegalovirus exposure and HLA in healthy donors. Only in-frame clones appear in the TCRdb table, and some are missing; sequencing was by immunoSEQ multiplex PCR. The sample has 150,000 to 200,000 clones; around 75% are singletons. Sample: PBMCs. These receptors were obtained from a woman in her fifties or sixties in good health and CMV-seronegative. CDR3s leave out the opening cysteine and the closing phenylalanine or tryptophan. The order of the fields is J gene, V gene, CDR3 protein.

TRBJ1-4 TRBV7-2 ASSLVLGGSEKLF
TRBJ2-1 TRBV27 ASSFESSYNEQF
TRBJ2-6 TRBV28 ASSSYRESANVLT
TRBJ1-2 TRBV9 ASSPSLTGRYGYT
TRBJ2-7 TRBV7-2 ASSFKHLYEQY
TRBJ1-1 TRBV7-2 ASSLQGLNTEAF
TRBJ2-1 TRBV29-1 SVEGSGGSDEQF
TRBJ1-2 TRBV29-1 SVEQGRRVDGYT
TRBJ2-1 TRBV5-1 ASSAELRRFNEQF
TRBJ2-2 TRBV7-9 ASSLEGSSGVVTGELF
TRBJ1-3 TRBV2 ASSETGGTGNTIY
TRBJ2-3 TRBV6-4 ASSPTSLTSDTQY
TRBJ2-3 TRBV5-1 ASSLIAGGPPNTQY
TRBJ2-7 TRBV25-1 ASSVDEGQVGYEQY
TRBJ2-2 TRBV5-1 ASSLAPIGGEYLNTGELF
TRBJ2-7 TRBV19 ASSINGDNTYYEQY
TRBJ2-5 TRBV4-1 ASSQDPSGIAGGPGGETQY
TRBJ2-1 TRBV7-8 ASSPRARGEGEQF
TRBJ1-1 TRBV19 ASRQPSDGNTEAF
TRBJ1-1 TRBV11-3 ASSPGGAGSRTEAF
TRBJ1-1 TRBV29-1 SVSRTGNTEAF
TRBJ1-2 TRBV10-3 AINDVGGDYT
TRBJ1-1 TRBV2 ASSENGQPYTEAF
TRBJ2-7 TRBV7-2 ASSFEGRVYEQY
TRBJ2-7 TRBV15 ATRGGGTYEQY
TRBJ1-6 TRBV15 ATSSQRGFGNSPLH
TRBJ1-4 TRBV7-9 SSSRQGATNEKLF
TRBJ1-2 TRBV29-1 SVEDWAEGNYGYT
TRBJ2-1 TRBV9 ASSLELAISYNEQF
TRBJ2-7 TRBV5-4 ASSLPIAGGIKQY
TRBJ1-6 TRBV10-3 AIRTDYNSPLH
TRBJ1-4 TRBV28 ASKLAGYWEKLF
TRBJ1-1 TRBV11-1 ASSHLGTGDTEAF
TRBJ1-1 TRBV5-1 ASSWGDRDRDIAF
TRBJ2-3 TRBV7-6 ASSPLAGSTDTQY
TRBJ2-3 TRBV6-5 ASRKTSGSTDTQY
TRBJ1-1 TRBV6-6 ASSFRETEAF
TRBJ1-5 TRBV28 ASSFWQGGQPQH
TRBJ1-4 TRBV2 ASSYRGANEKLF
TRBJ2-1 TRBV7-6 AGSRNPGQYNEQF
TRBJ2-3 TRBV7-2 ASSFSQGVLDTQY